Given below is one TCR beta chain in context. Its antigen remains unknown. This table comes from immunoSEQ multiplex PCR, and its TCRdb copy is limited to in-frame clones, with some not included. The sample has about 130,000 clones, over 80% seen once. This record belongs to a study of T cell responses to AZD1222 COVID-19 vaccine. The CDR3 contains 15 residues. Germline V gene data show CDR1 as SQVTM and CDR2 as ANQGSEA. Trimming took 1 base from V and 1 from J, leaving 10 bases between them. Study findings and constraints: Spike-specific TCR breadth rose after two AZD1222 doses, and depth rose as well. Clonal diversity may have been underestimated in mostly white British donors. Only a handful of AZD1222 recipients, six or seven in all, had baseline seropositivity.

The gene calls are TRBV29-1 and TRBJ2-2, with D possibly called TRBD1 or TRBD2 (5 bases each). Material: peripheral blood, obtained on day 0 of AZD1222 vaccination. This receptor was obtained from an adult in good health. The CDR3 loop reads CSVEGGQGNTGELFF. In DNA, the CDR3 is TGCAGCGTTGAAGGAGGGCAGGGGAACACCGGGGAGCTGTTTTTT.